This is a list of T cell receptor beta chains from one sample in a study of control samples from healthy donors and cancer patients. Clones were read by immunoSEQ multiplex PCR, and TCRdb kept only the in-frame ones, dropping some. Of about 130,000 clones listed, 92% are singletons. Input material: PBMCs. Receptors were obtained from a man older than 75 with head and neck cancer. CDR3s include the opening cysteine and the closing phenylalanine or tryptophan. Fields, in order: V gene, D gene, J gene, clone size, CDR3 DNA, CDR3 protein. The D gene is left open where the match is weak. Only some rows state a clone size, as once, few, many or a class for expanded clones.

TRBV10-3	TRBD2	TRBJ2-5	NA	TGTGCCATCAGATCAGGGACTAGCGGGGAAGAGACCCAGTACTTC	CAIRSGTSGEETQYF
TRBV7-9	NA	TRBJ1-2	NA	TGTGCCAGCAGCTTCGAGTTCCACGGCTACACCTTC	CASSFEFHGYTF
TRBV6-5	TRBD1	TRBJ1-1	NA	TGTGCCAGCAGGCGGGACAGAGAGAACACTGAAGCTTTCTTT	CASRRDRENTEAFF
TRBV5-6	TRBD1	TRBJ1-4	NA	TGTGCCAGCAGCAGGGACAGTTCTTATGAAAAACTGTTTTTT	CASSRDSSYEKLFF
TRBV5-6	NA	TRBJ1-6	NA	TGTGCCAGCAGCTTGTACAGCAATTCACCCCTCCACTTT	CASSLYSNSPLHF
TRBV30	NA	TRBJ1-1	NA	TGTGCCTGGAGGGGGGACACTGAAGCTTTCTTT	CAWRGDTEAFF
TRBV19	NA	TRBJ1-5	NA	TGTGCCAGTAGTAAAGGAGCTCATCAGCCCCAGCATTTT	CASSKGAHQPQHF
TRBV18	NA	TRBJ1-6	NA	TGTGCCAGCTCACTGGACAGCGTTAATTCACCCCTCCACTTT	CASSLDSVNSPLHF
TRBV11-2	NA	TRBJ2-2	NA	TGTGCCAGCAGCCCCGGGCCGAGGCAGACCGGGGAGCTGTTTTTT	CASSPGPRQTGELFF
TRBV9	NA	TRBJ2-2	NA	TGTGCCAGCAGCGTAGTTGCGGGGAACGCCGGGGAGCTGTTTTTT	CASSVVAGNAGELFF
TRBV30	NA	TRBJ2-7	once	TGTGCCTGGAGTCCCTTCATGGGGGGCTCCTACGAGCAGTACTTC	CAWSPFMGGSYEQYF
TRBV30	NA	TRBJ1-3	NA	TGTGCCTGGAGTGTAAAGGGGGGAAACACCATATATTTT	CAWSVKGGNTIYF
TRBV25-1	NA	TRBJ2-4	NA	TGTGCCAGCAGTGAACCCAGACAGGGAGGGGGAAACATTCAGTACTTC	CASSEPRQGGGNIQYF
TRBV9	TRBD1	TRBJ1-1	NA	TGTGCCAGCAGCGTAATCAGGGGGACTGAAGCTTTCTTT	CASSVIRGTEAFF
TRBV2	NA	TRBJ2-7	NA	TGTGCCAGCAGTGAAGCGCGCGACAGCTACTCCTACGAGCAGTACTTC	CASSEARDSYSYEQYF
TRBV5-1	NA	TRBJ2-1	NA	TGCGCCAGCAGCGACCCCGCCGGGAGCTCCTACAATGAGCAGTTCTTC	CASSDPAGSSYNEQFF
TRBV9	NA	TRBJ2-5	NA	TGTGCCAGCAGCGTAGGGGGCAGGGCGGAGACCCAGTACTTC	CASSVGGRAETQYF
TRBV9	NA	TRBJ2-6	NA	TGTGCCAGCAGCGTGAGCCCAAATTCAGGGGTCTTTCACTCTGGGGCCAACGTCCTGACTTTC	CASSVSPNSGVFHSGANVLTF
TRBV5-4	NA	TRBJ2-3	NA	TGTGCCAGCAGCTTGTTGCGGGGGCTCTTAGGTAGCACAGATACGCAGTATTTT	CASSLLRGLLGSTDTQYF
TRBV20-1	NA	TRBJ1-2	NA	TGCAGTGCTAGTCCGGGGCGCGACTATGGCTACACCTTC	CSASPGRDYGYTF
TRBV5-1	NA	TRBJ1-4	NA	TGCGCCAGCAGCCCCGGGACCTACCAAACTAATGAAAAACTGTTTTTT	CASSPGTYQTNEKLFF
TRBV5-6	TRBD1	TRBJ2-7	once	TGTGCCAGCAGCTTCCGGACAGGGATGTACGAGCAGTACTTC	CASSFRTGMYEQYF
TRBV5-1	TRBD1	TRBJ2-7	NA	TGCGCCAGCAGCTTTTGGACAGGAGCCTACGAGCAGTACTTC	CASSFWTGAYEQYF
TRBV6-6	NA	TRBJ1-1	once	TGTGCCAGCAGTTACGGGGGGGCGGGCACTGAAGCTTTCTTT	CASSYGGAGTEAFF
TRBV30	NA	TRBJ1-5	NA	TGTGCGTATACCTATAGCAATCAGCCCCAGCATTTT	CAYTYSNQPQHF
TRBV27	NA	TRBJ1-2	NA	TGTGCCAGCAGTTTAAAGGGAGTTAACTATGGCTACACCTTC	CASSLKGVNYGYTF
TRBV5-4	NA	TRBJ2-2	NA	TGTGCCAGCAGCTTTTACAGGGAGAGCGGGGAGCTGTTTTTT	CASSFYRESGELFF
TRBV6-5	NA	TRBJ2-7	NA	TGTGCCAGCAGTTATTGGCAGGGCAACGAGCAGTACTTC	CASSYWQGNEQYF
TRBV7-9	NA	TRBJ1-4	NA	TGTGCCAGCAGCTTAGAGGGAAAACTGTTTTTT	CASSLEGKLFF
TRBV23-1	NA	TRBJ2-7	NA	TGCGCCAGCAGTCAATCACGGGGAGTCTCCTACGAGCAGTACTTC	CASSQSRGVSYEQYF
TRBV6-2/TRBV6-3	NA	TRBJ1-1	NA	TGTGCCAGCAGTTACTGGGCGGCTGAAGCTTTCTTT	CASSYWAAEAFF
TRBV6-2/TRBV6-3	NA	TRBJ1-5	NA	TGTGCCAGCAGTTGGGCGGATAGCAATCAGCCCCAGCATTTT	CASSWADSNQPQHF
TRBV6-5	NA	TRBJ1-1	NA	TGTGCCAGCAGTCTCAAGGGGGAAGGTGAAGCTTTCTTT	CASSLKGEGEAFF
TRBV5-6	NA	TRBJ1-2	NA	TGTGCCAGCAGACCAACAGGGTCGGAGGGCTACACCTTC	CASRPTGSEGYTF
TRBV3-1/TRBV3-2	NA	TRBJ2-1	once	TGTGCCAGCAGCCAAGGCGGGAACCCCTACAATGAGCAGTTCTTC	CASSQGGNPYNEQFF
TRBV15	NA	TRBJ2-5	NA	TGTGCCACGAGCCCGTACCAAGAGACCCAGTACTTC	CATSPYQETQYF
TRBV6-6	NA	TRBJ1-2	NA	TGTGCCAGCAGTTACTCAGGCGGGCAGGCTGGCTACACCTTC	CASSYSGGQAGYTF
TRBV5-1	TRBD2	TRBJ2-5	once	TGCGCCAGCAGCTCGGCGGGGGGGCTGGAGACCCAGTACTTC	CASSSAGGLETQYF
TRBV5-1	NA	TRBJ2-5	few	TGCGCCAGCAGAAGGGAAGAGACCCAGTACTTC	CASRREETQYF
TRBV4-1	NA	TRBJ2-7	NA	TGCGCCAGCAGCCAAGAGGGTTTCGAGCAGTACTTC	CASSQEGFEQYF
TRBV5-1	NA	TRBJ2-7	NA	TGCGCCAGCAGCTTGCAGGCTTCCTACGAGCAGTACTTC	CASSLQASYEQYF
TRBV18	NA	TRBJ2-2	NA	TGTGCCAGCTCACCAAATGTGCTAGCGTACACCGGGGAGCTGTTTTTT	CASSPNVLAYTGELFF
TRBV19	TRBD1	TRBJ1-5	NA	TGTGCCAGTAGCCCGGGACAGGGTTTAAATCAGCCCCAGCATTTT	CASSPGQGLNQPQHF
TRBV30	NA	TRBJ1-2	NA	TGTGCCTGGAGTGAATCAGGGGACTATGGCTACACCTTC	CAWSESGDYGYTF
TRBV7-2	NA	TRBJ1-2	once	TGTGCCAGCAGCGGAACATCCGGGAACTATGGCTACACCTTC	CASSGTSGNYGYTF
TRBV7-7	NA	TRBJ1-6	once	TGTGCCAGCAGTCCAGGGGCGGGGTCGCCCCTCCACTTT	CASSPGAGSPLHF
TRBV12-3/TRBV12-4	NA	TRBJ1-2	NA	TGTGCCAGCAGTTTATCGGGGAGCTATGGCTACACCTTC	CASSLSGSYGYTF
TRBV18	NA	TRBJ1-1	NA	TGTGCCAGCTCACCATCGACAGGCGCGGATGCTTTCTTT	CASSPSTGADAFF
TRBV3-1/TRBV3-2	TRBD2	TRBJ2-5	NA	TGTGCCAGCAGCCAGGGACTAGCGGGAGGGGCGGAGACCCAGTACTTC	CASSQGLAGGAETQYF
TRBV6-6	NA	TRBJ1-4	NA	TGTGCCAGCAGTCCCGTGGTAACTAATGAAAAACTGTTTTTT	CASSPVVTNEKLFF
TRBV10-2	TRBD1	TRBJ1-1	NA	TGCGCCAGCAGTGCGTCCAGGGGGGGGACGAACACTGAAGCTTTCTTT	CASSASRGGTNTEAFF
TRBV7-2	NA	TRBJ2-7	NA	TGTGCCAGCAGCTTTTACTACGAGCAGTACTTC	CASSFYYEQYF
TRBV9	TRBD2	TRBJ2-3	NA	TGTGCCAGCAGCACCACTAGCGGGGGGACAGATACGCAGTATTTT	CASSTTSGGTDTQYF
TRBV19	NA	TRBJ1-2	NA	TGTGCCAGTAGTATAGAACGGGCAGGAGGCTACACCTTC	CASSIERAGGYTF
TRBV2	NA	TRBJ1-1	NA	TGTGCCAGCAGTGATTTGGGGAAGGAAGCTTTCTTT	CASSDLGKEAFF
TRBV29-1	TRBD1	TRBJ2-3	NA	TGCAGCGTTGAAGTAGTAGGCAGGGGGCGAAGTCGACCGCAGTATTTT	CSVEVVGRGRSRPQYF
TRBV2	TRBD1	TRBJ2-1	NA	TGTGCCAGCAGTGGGGACAGTTCTGAGCAGTTCTTC	CASSGDSSEQFF